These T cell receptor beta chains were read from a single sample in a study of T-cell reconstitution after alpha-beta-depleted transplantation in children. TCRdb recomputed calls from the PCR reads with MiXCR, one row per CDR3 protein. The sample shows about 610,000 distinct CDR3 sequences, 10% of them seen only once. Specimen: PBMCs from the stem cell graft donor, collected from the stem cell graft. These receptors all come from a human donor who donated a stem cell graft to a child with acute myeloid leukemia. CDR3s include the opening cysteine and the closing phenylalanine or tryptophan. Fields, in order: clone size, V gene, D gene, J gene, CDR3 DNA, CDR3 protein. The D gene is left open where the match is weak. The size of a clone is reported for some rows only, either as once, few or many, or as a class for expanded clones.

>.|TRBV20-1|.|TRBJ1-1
TGCAGTGCTAGAGCCCAGGGCAACACTGAAGCTTTCTTT
CSARAQGNTEAFF
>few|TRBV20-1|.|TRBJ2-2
TGCAGTGGACAGGAAGGCACCGGGGAGCTGTTTTTT
CSGQEGTGELFF
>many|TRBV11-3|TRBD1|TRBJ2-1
TGTGCCAGCAGCTTAGGTGGGACAGGGCGTTCTGAGCAGTTCTTC
CASSLGGTGRSEQFF
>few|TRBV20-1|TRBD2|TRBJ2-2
TGCTGCGCTAGAGATCTGACGGGACTAGCGGGAATCGGGGAGCTGTTTTTT
CCARDLTGLAGIGELFF
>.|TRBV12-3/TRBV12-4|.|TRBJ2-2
TGTGCCAGCACTACAGGAAACACCGGGGAGCTGTTTTTT
CASTTGNTGELFF
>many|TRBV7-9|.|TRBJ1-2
TGTGCCAGCAGCGAACAGGAGGGTTATGGCTACACCTTC
CASSEQEGYGYTF
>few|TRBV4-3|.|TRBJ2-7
TGCGCCAGCAGCCACTCCAGGTGGGGCGAGCAGTACTTC
CASSHSRWGEQYF
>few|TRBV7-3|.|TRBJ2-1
TGTGCCAGCAGCTTAAGGGTAGCGGAGCCGTACAATGAGCAGTTCTTC
CASSLRVAEPYNEQFF
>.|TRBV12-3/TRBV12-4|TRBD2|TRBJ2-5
TGTGCCAGCAGTCCCAGGACTGGGCGGGGGGGGACCCAGTACTTC
CASSPRTGRGGTQYF
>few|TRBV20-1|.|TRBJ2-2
TGCAGTGCTATGGACTCTTACACCGGGGAGCTGTTTTTT
CSAMDSYTGELFF
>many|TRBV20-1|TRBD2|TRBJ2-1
TGCAGTGCTAGAGGACTAGCGGGAGCTAACTACAATGAGCAGTTCTTC
CSARGLAGANYNEQFF
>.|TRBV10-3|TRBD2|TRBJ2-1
TGTACCAGCTGTTCTTCTAGGCGGGAGGGCGTCGCCTACAATGAGCAGTTCTTC
CTSCSSRREGVAYNEQFF
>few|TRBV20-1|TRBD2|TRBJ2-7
TGCAGTGCGTCCCGGGACTACGGCTACGAGCAGTACTTC
CSASRDYGYEQYF
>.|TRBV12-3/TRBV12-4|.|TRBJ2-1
TGTGCCAGCAGTCCAGGAGACAGGCAACACAATGAGCAGTTCTTC
CASSPGDRQHNEQFF
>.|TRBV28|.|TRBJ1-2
TGTGCCAGCAGTTTCACCGGGTATGGCTACACCTTC
CASSFTGYGYTF
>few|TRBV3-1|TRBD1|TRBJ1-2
TGTGCCAGCAGCCAAGGGCGACAGGGGCTGTTTGGCTACACCTTC
CASSQGRQGLFGYTF
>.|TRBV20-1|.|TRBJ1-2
TGCAGTGCTGGGACGGTTAACTATGGCTACACCTTC
CSAGTVNYGYTF
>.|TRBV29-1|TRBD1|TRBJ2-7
TGCAGCGTTCCTAATCGGGACAGGGGGTCCTACGAGCAGTACTTC
CSVPNRDRGSYEQYF
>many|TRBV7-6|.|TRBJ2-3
TGTGCCAGCAGCACCCTGACAGTGAATACGCAGTATTTT
CASSTLTVNTQYF
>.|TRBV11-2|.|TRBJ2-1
TGTGCCAGCAGCCCCTCTTCACGGCGGGCCGAGCAGTTCTTC
CASSPSSRRAEQFF
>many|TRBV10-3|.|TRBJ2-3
TGTGCCATCAGTGAATTCCGGAGGCAGTATTTT
CAISEFRRQYF
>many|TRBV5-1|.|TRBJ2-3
TGCGCCAGCAGCCGACTGGGACGCGCCTCTTTCACAGATACGCAGTATTTT
CASSRLGRASFTDTQYF
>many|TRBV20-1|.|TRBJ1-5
TGCAGTGCCACTACAGGGTTTGCGGGCAATCAGCCCCAGCATTTT
CSATTGFAGNQPQHF
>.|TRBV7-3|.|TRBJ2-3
TGTGCCAGCAGCTTAGATGGTGGACAGCGGCCAGATACGCAGTATTTT
CASSLDGGQRPDTQYF
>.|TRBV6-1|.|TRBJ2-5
TGTGCCAGCAGTGCCCAGGGTGGACGAGAGACCCAGTACTTC
CASSAQGGRETQYF
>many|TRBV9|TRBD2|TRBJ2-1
TGTGCCAGCAGCGTACGGACTAGCGCTAACAATGAGCAGTTCTTC
CASSVRTSANNEQFF
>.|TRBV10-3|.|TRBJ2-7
TGTGCCACACTCTTAGACCGTGTAAACTCCTACGAGCAGTACTTC
CATLLDRVNSYEQYF
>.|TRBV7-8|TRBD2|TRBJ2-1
TGTGCCAGCAGCTTCTCTAGCGGGAGTATAAATGAGCAGTTCTTC
CASSFSSGSINEQFF
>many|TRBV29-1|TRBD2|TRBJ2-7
TGCAGCGTTGAAGATGGGACTAGCGGGGTAAACGAGCAGTACTTC
CSVEDGTSGVNEQYF